This TCR beta chain appears in the sequencing data of a study of T cells in Graves' hyperthyroidism and ophthalmopathy. Study in general: At initial diagnosis, before any treatment had begun, peripheral blood was obtained. Findings and caveats of the study: Ophthalmopathy was model-predicted a median around 6.1 months pre-onset. From stable hyperthyroidism, ophthalmopathy was separated by a 13 V-J model.

This clonotype was seen at least ten times. As yet, its antigen is unknown. Germline CDR1 reads KGHDR; CDR2 reads SFDVKD. The CDR3 length is 13 residues. V was shortened by 6 bases and J by 7 bases, with 14 bases between the two germline ends. Amplification yielded TCR beta CDR3 regions, with RNA transcripts as the source. Primed by the HTBI set, a first-round RT-PCR was run on the TCR CDR3. From the multiplex PCR reads, TCRdb called clonotypes with MiXCR, one entry per CDR3 protein. Among around 250,000 distinct CDR3 sequences listed, less than 15% were seen once. PBMCs were obtained from approximately 10 ml fresh peripheral blood.

V and J are TRBV24-1 and TRBJ2-5, with D perhaps assigned TRBD1 or TRBD2 (5 bases each). The source is a middle-aged woman with Graves' hyperthyroidism that later progressed to Graves' ophthalmopathy. Sequenced material: blood. The CDR3 protein is CATSSTGTGTQYF. DNA of the CDR3: TGTGCCACCAGTAGTACGGGGACGGGGACCCAGTACTTC.